These 2 T cell receptor beta chains were all obtained from the same sample, sequenced in a study of cytomegalovirus exposure and HLA in healthy donors. 60 Vbeta and 13 Jbeta primers were used in PCR. Clones were read by immunoSEQ multiplex PCR, and TCRdb kept only the in-frame ones, dropping some. This sample carries about 130,000 clones, 76% of them seen once, and the ten largest clones take roughly 3%. Sequencing input: PBMCs. These receptors came from a man in his forties or fifties in good health and CMV-seronegative.

This clone has a single count. The chain couples TRBV30 to TRBJ1-3, with a possible D match to TRBD1 (5 bases). The germline gives CDR1 GTSNPN, CDR2 SVGIG (reference sequence). This CDR3 contains 16 residues. Between the trimmed V and J ends, which lost 0 bases and 4 bases, there was a span of 16 bases. In nucleotides, the CDR3 is TGTGCCTGGAGTGTCAAAGGGCAGGGTGAAGGAAACACCATATATTTT. Residues: CAWSVKGQGEGNTIYF.

This sequence joins TRBV23-1 and TRBJ1-5; the match to TRBD1 covers 9 bases. TRBV23-1 counts as an open reading frame of uncertain function. The CDR3 totals 15 residues. Germline trimming cut 4 bases from V and 6 bases from J; bases unmatched to any gene: 7. This chain's CDR3 is CASSRPTGGSQPQHF. CDR3 DNA: TGCGCCAGCAGTCGACCCACAGGGGGCAGTCAGCCCCAGCATTTT.